This T cell receptor beta chain was identified in a study of OX40 agonist ivuxolimab in advanced cancers. Describing the broader study: Ivuxolimab was an agonistic, fully human IgG2 monoclonal antibody directed against OX40 (CD134), a costimulatory receptor. Intravenous ivuxolimab was administered to patients every 2 weeks at six dose levels: 0.01, 0.1, 0.3, 1.5, 3 and 10 mg/kg. Of the 50 or so patients in dose escalation, approximately 20 had hepatocellular carcinoma, some 15 had melanoma, 9 had renal cell carcinoma and 9 had head and neck cancer. In the dose-escalation cohort, more than 75% of patients were male, and the mean age was about 55 years, with a range of roughly 23 to 85. Prior anti-PD-1, anti-PD-L1 or anti-CTLA-4 therapy was permitted, and 40% of dose-escalation patients had received checkpoint inhibitors. Partial responses were achieved by three dose-escalation patients, of whom one had hepatocellular carcinoma and two had cutaneous melanoma. Peripheral TCRbeta sequencing was intended to test whether TCR sequence diversity was altered and clonal T-cell expansion was caused by ivuxolimab. The paper reports the monotherapy dose-escalation portion (N of about 51 patients) of the phase I ivuxolimab trial.

Per the germline V gene (reference sequence), MNHNY is the CDR1 and SVGAGI is the CDR2. Between the V and J ends, shortened by 5 bases and 7 bases respectively, the junction contains 12 bases. The CDR3 has 13 amino acids, counting the end cysteine and phenylalanine. Only the CDR3 part of the read is kept: 39 bases, read in frame from the first base. About this clone: Its antigen target is currently unknown. Qualities for individual bases were not recorded, and no much larger clone is one base off.

Patients with a history of autoimmune disease or receiving systemic immunosuppression were excluded from the trial. Peripheral blood for TCR sequencing was collected from all dose cohorts at baseline, on cycle 4 day 1, and on cycle 7 day 1. Samples came from an open-label, multicenter, first-in-human phase I dose-escalation trial of ivuxolimab. Adults with locally advanced or metastatic melanoma, renal cell carcinoma, hepatocellular carcinoma or head and neck squamous cell carcinoma were enrolled in the trial. Before TCR sequencing, CD4+ and CD8+ T cells were separately sorted from peripheral blood. The research as a whole found: The antigen specificity of the clonally expanded peripheral T cells was not determined. Low levels of normalized T-cell clonal expansion were also seen in some patients who did not respond. After ivuxolimab, expanded clones were on average more numerous among CD8+ T cells than among CD4+ T cells. In partial responders in the 0.1-3.0 mg/kg groups, normalized peripheral clonal expansion was found to be among the lowest, especially among CD8+ T cells. Clonal expansion of both CD4+ and CD8+ blood T cells was observed from baseline to week 6 at doses 0.1 to 3.0 mg/kg.

To sequence the TCRbeta CDR3 region, genomic DNA was isolated from the sorted cells. TCRbeta CDR3 regions were sequenced using the immunoSEQ Assay. TCRdb mirrors the immuneACCESS table, restricted to in-frame sequences. Some clones are absent from its copies; in checked studies, under half trace to an unresolved V gene, and the reason for the others is unknown. The sample table lists approximately 80,000 clones, about 90% of them with a count of one. Roughly 8.9% of the sample belongs to the ten largest clones. Rearrangement joined TRBV6-6 to TRBJ1-5; too little of a D gene remains to name it. The source material was CD4+ or CD8+ T cells sorted from blood, sampled in a trial of the OX40 agonist ivuxolimab. The receptor's source is an adult with an advanced solid tumor such as melanoma, head and neck, liver or kidney cancer. The CDR3 here reads CASSPFEGQPQHF. In nucleotide form, the sequence is TGTGCCAGCAGTCCTTTCGAGGGCCAGCCCCAGCATTTT.